This TCR beta chain derives from a study of T cell changes during pregnancy in multiple sclerosis. TCRdb's table, derived via immunoSEQ multiplex PCR, lists solely in-frame clones and lacks some. The table has about 40,000 clones, approximately 92% seen once. With 3 bases removed from V and 3 bases from J, the gap between germline ends came to 6 bases. CDR3 size: 12 residues. In germline, CDR1 is SGHDT, CDR2 YYEEEE. This sample comprised peripheral blood, obtained before pregnancy. The rearrangement links TRBV5-6 to TRBJ2-5; the D gene is possibly TRBD2 (5 bases). This TCR was sampled from a female donor with multiple sclerosis, enrolled in a pregnancy study. CDR3 coding DNA: TGTGCCAGCAGCTACGGGAAAGAGACCCAGTACTTC. Translated, it gives CASSYGKETQYF.